The 15 T cell receptor beta chains given below trace back to one sample, sequenced in a study of cytotoxic CD8 clonotypes in ibrutinib-treated CLL. Libraries were prepared by immunoSEQ multiplex PCR; TCRdb keeps only in-frame clonotypes and omits some of them. The profile shows about 270,000 clones, 70% to 80% of them singletons. The sample was PBMCs, taken at disease progression, from a patient treated with ibrutinib. These receptors were taken from a human donor with chronic lymphocytic leukemia.

This clone turned up a few times. The rearrangement joins TRBV27 to TRBJ2-2, with TRBD1 matching 9 bases. From germline, CDR1 is MNHEY and CDR2 SMNVEV (reference sequence). V lost 4 bases, J lost 7 bases, and 13 bases stayed unmatched. The CDR3 length is 17 residues. CDR3 nucleotides: TGTGCCAGCAGTTCTACATCCGGGACAGGGTTCGTCGGGGAGCTGTTTTTT. Encoded protein: CASSSTSGTGFVGELFF.

This clone came up once. The chain joins TRBV2 to TRBJ2-7; D ambiguous. CDR1 and CDR2 (germline): SNHLY, FYNNEI. V dropped 6 bases and J dropped 3 bases, with 6 bases sitting between them. The CDR3 totals 11 residues. CDR3 protein: CASRTSYEQYF. The CDR3 nucleotides are TGTGCCAGCAGAACCAGCTACGAGCAGTACTTC.

This chain connects TRBV5-1 to TRBJ1-2; D unresolved. V was pared by 0 bases and J by 6 bases, with 18 bases between. Per germline, CDR1 SGHRS and CDR2 YFSETQ. CDR3 size: 16 residues. The CDR3: CASSLGYGHVLDGYTF. The CDR3, as DNA: TGCGCCAGCAGCTTGGGGTACGGGCATGTTCTTGATGGCTACACCTTC.

This rearrangement joins TRBV4-1 to TRBJ1-3; D remains unclear. Germline CDR1 reads MGHRA; CDR2 reads YSYEKL. This CDR3 has 16 amino acids. Trimming took 1 base from V and 0 from J, leaving 10 bases between them. The CDR3 nucleotides are TGCGCCAGCAGCCAAGTGCACGGGGACTCTGGAAACACCATATATTTT. Translated, it gives CASSQVHGDSGNTIYF.

Here the CDR3 reads CASSPRDRDTEAFF. CDR3 nucleotide sequence: TGTGCCAGTAGTCCGCGGGACAGAGACACTGAAGCTTTCTTT. The chain recombines TRBV19 with TRBJ1-1, with 7 bases aligning to TRBD1. The germline V gene has CDR1 LNHDA and CDR2 SQIVND (reference sequence). With V trimmed by 5 bases and J by 3 bases, 6 bases remained unmatched. The CDR3 extends over 14 amino acids.

This sequence joins TRBV6-4 and TRBJ2-5, with D unclear. Trimming took off 4 bases at V and 1 base at J, with 7 bases between the two ends. Germline V gives CDR1 MRHNA, CDR2 SNTAGT. The CDR3 consists of 13 residues. Written as DNA, the CDR3 is TGTGCCAGCAGTGTCAATTTCCAAGAGACCCAGTACTTC. Residues: CASSVNFQETQYF.

The table lists this clone with a count of one. The chain links TRBV9 to TRBJ2-3, with 9 bases identical to TRBD2. With V trimmed by 1 base and J by 6 bases, 6 bases remained unmatched. Germline V gene data show CDR1 as SGDLS and CDR2 as YYNGEE. This CDR3 region has 15 residues. CDR3 bases: TGTGCCAGCAGCGTACAAGCGGGAGGTCTGGATACGCAGTATTTT. It codes for CASSVQAGGLDTQYF.

The V gene is TRBV28, the J gene TRBJ1-2; 7 nucleotides line up with TRBD1. J was trimmed by 4 bases and V by 10 bases; bases with no gene match: 6. Germline lookup yields CDR1 MDHEN and CDR2 SYDVKM. The CDR3 covers 12 residues. The CDR3 DNA reads as TGTGCCACCCCGGGACAGTTCTATGGCTACACCTTC. The encoded protein is CATPGQFYGYTF.

This chain uses TRBV10-2 with TRBJ2-5; D is unclear. Germline values: CDR1 WSHSY, CDR2 SAAADI. CDR3 length equals 12 residues. Trimming removed 3 bases at V and 6 bases at J, with 8 bases between. The CDR3 region is CASSDAGQTQYF. DNA of the CDR3: TGCGCCAGCAGTGACGCCGGACAGACCCAGTACTTC.

The chain recombines TRBV5-4 with TRBJ2-3; 7 bases line up with TRBD2. Per the germline V gene, CDR1 is SGHNT and CDR2 is YYREEE (reference sequence). The CDR3 is made up of 16 amino acids. V was pared by 0 bases and J by 2 bases, with 6 bases of the junction left unmatched. The CDR3 DNA is TGTGCCAGCAGCTTGGGACCGGGACTACACACAGATACGCAGTATTTT. Translated, it gives CASSLGPGLHTDTQYF.

Only one count was recorded for this clone. The chain employs TRBV11-2 and TRBJ2-7; weak D call: TRBD2 (7 bases). Germline V lookup: CDR1 SGHAT, CDR2 FQNNGV. This CDR3 contains 16 residues. V was shortened by 3 bases and J by 6 bases, with 21 bases between the two germline ends. The CDR3 DNA is TGTGCCAGCAGCTTGGCCTGGGGGGGCCGTCCAGGCGAGCAGTACTTC. It is translated as CASSLAWGGRPGEQYF. Drawing the rest from reference TRBV11-2 and TRBJ2-7, the complete variable domain is EAGVAQSPRYKIIEKRQSVAFWCNPISGHATLYWYQQILGQGPKLLIQFQNNGVVDDSQLPKDRFSAERLKGVDSTLKIQPAKLEDSAVYLCASSLAWGGRPGEQYFGPGTRLTVT.

The chain joins TRBV5-6 to TRBJ2-3, with 8 bases fitting TRBD1. Germline V CDR1 and CDR2: SGHDT, YYEEEE. The CDR3 covers 16 residues. V lost 3 bases to trimming and J lost 0 bases; unmatched junction nucleotides: 6. CDR3 sequence (DNA): TGTGCCAGCAGCTCCCTCCGGGACAGGAGCACAGATACGCAGTATTTT. It codes for CASSSLRDRSTDTQYF.

This clone was observed a single time. The chain carries TRBV29-1 and TRBJ2-3; no reliable D call. The CDR3 runs 14 residues. The V and J ends lost 7 bases and 3 bases respectively, with 17 bases between them. Germline lookup yields CDR1 SQVTM and CDR2 ANQGSEA. The CDR3 sequence: CSAGVGLVTDTQYF. In DNA, the CDR3 is TGCAGCGCCGGAGTGGGCTTAGTTACAGATACGCAGTATTTT.

The gene calls are TRBV6-5 and TRBJ2-7; weak D call: TRBD1 (6 bases). Deletions cut 6 bases from V and 3 bases from J, with 12 bases between. Germline CDR1 MNHEY, CDR2 SVGAGI. This CDR3 comprises 13 residues. The CDR3 region is CASSRDTNYEQYF. Written as DNA, the CDR3 is TGTGCCAGCAGCCGGGACACTAACTACGAGCAGTACTTC.

This clone came up once. The V and J genes are TRBV10-1 and TRBJ2-1, with 7 bases fitting TRBD2. Germline V gives CDR1 WNHNN, CDR2 SYGVQD (reference sequence). This CDR3 is 14 amino acids long. V trimming: 6 bases; J trimming: 10 bases; junction bases outside the gene matches: 12. CDR3 nucleotide sequence: TGCGCCAGCAGCGCGGGACTAACTGATAACGAGCAGTTCTTC. Translating it yields CASSAGLTDNEQFF.